Here is one TCR beta chain with its context. No cognate antigen has been identified for it. No much larger clone is present one base from it, and per-base qualities are unavailable. Library construction relied on the immunoSEQ multiplex PCR assay. A mixture of 60 forward primers for TCR Vbeta segments and 13 reverse primers for TCR Jbeta segments was used in the multiplex PCR. A multiplex PCR assay on genomic DNA amplified the CDR3 region of rearranged TCR beta genes. Amplified TCR beta libraries were sequenced as 87-base-pair reads on the Illumina HiSeq System. The authors' analysis ran thus. In a later analysis, roughly 80 million unique TCR beta chains were counted across the 500 to 700 repertoires, and roughly 11 million of these chains were shared by at least two donors. A nearest-neighbor algorithm error-corrected the raw reads and collapsed the reads into unique sequences, merging closely related sequences to remove PCR and sequencing errors. Alignment of CDR3 sequences to IMGT reference sequences was used to assign V, D and J gene segments. Each retained sequence needed at least a six-nucleotide match to both a V gene segment and a J gene segment. A rearrangement counted as productive if the CDR3 had no stop codons and remained in frame with V and J, and every other rearrangement counted as non-productive. CDR3 was defined according to IMGT convention as the region running from the second conserved V-encoded cysteine to the conserved J-encoded phenylalanine. The earlier analysis of about 560 of the donors excluded any sequence lacking an unambiguous match to a single V gene segment. An earlier analysis of several hundred of the donors called V segments functional above 56.7% productive rearrangements and segregating when the between-donor standard deviation exceeded 5%. A statistical classification framework was built to diagnose cytomegalovirus status from the catalog of TCR beta chain sequences. In a later analysis, TCR nucleotide sequences were compared against IMGT/GENE-DB human TR gene sequences so that V and J genes could be assigned. Using the TCRdist pipeline, a later analysis assigned CDR3 sequences along with most-parsimonious VDJ recombination scenarios. In a later analysis, each TCR beta chain was defined by its CDR3 amino acid sequence together with its V-gene family, and reads without a unique V-gene family were excluded. A later analysis removed 500 to 650 highly shared, low-generation-probability nucleotide sequences to deal with suspected cross-contamination and a sequencing artifact. For each public chain, a later analysis derived a clonal expansion index from normalized ranks of inferred template counts within each repertoire. In a later analysis, generation probabilities were computed using a VDJ recombination model fitted to out-of-frame rearrangements, and the results were checked against IGoR. In a later analysis, TCR-TCR, TCR-HLA and TCR-CMV co-occurrence was scored with hypergeometric tests, and a repertoire-size bias correction was applied to TCR pairs. False discovery rates were estimated in a later analysis by permuting HLA or CMV assignments 20 times. In a later analysis, co-occurring TCRs were grouped using DBSCAN, and TCRdist sequence similarity was added for clustering within HLA-allele-positive subsets. Co-occurrence clustering excluded repertoires with fewer than 30,000 or more than 120,000 public chains, plus five with anomalous nucleotide sharing. TCRdb took this table from immuneACCESS and kept in-frame rearrangements with V and J called. Such tables lack part of the clones; where checked against another copy, unresolved V genes explain under half of the gap, and the rest is unexplained. The DNA was the basis for D and trimming; V, J and clone size are from that table. The sample profile shows about 84,000 clones; approximately 90% of them were found once. The ten largest make up less than 2.5% of the sample.

These data belong to a study of cytomegalovirus exposure and HLA in healthy donors (dated by TCRdb to between 2016 and 2019). Study-wide context: According to an earlier analysis of 587 of the donors, about 179 million T cells yielded over 90 million unique TCR beta sequences and about 300 Gb of sequence data. HLA typing covered class I and class II loci at four-digit resolution. An earlier analysis of some 500 of the donors applied high-throughput TCR beta sequencing to assess whether each TCR beta V gene segment acted as functional or pseudogenic. The study was designed to test whether signatures of past pathogen exposure could be identified by cataloging public T cell receptors. A later analysis re-examined previously published TCR beta repertoires from roughly 720 donors and added high-resolution HLA genotyping to investigate patterns of TCR occurrence. Besides the first cohort of approximately 710 subjects, a separate validation cohort made up of 120 or so different subjects was used. Donor age, sex, ethnicity and CMV serostatus were compiled alongside the repertoire data. The study used immunosequencing to profile the T cell repertoires of several hundred subjects and linked those repertoires to cytomegalovirus serostatus. Typing coverage differed by locus: A, B, C, DRB1 and DQB1 were typed in roughly 629-630 donors, DQA1 in about 510, DPA1 in some 570, and DPB1 in around 440. An early release covering approximately 600 HLA-typed donors comprised about 300 gigabases of sequencing data and some 79 million unique TCR sequences. High-throughput TCR immunosequencing, statistical association of individual TCRs with disease status, and machine learning were combined to predict cytomegalovirus infection status. On average, around 230,000 unique TCR beta nucleotide sequences were sequenced per donor among a few hundred genotyped donors of the cohort, with 15% to 20% of those sequences being non-productive. Genome-wide SNP genotypes for about three fifths of the roughly 700 donors were used in a later genetic analysis, which treated that subset as a discovery cohort. The later analysis used no new phenotypic data to find candidate immune exposures, relying instead on TCR beta sequences and their occurrence across donors. Several DR-DQ haplotypes were handled as single units for association and clustering because linkage in the cohort was strong. Every discovery cohort repertoire had been produced on one sequencing platform. The genetic ancestry cluster associated with self-reported Caucasian donors included approximately 85% of the roughly 360 genotyped donors.

Including cysteine and phenylalanine, the CDR3 has 13 amino acids. Here the CDR3 DNA is all that survives: 39 bases in frame from base 1. Cut back by 5 bases and 2 bases, the V and J ends lie 9 bases apart. Taken from the germline V gene, the CDR1 and CDR2 loops are MNHEY and SVGAGI. Findings and caveats that apply to the study as a whole: A cluster of highly shared sequence variants was judged likely to be a technical artifact of the sequencing pipeline. Some IMGT-functional V segments, including TRBV6-2 and TRBV6-3, could not be told apart with the 87-base-pair reads, so those segments were excluded. In a later analysis, TCR association rates were found to vary across HLA loci, with the most associated TCRs seen for DRB1 alleles and the fewest for HLA-C alleles. In a later analysis, HLA-associated TCR beta chains showed more clonal expansion and lower generation probabilities than non-associated chains that were equally common. The classifier was reported to diagnose cytomegalovirus status with high specificity and sensitivity in both the original cohort and the validation cohort. Broadly in line with IMGT annotations, most TCR beta V segments showed up in productive rearrangements about 90% or about 30% of the time in an earlier analysis of 450 to 600 of the donors. HLA typing was unavailable for some donors at each locus, so association tests used only the typed subset. In vitro tests confirmed that a few of the cytomegalovirus-associated TCR beta chains recognize cytomegalovirus antigens. In a later analysis, around 17,000 TCR beta sequences were associated with specific HLA alleles at a false discovery rate of 0.05. In a later genetic analysis, a missense DCLRE1C variant was associated with V-gene and J-gene trimming of TCR beta chains, and the association was replicated in an independent cohort. Assigning TCR associations to individual alleles was difficult when HLA alleles, especially DR and DQ, strongly co-occurred. In a later analysis, most CMV-associated TCR beta chains were found to appear HLA-restricted, with HLA associations seemingly driven largely by CMV exposure. Because counts were too low, seventeen rarely observed V segments, including chromosome 9 orphons, were excluded from the earlier analysis of around 590 of the donors. A total of 150 or so TCR beta chains were listed by the study as associated with cytomegalovirus. Several of the top co-occurrence clusters appeared to be linked to parvovirus B19, influenza, CMV and Epstein-Barr virus, according to a later analysis. It was suggested by the authors that the approach could potentially be generalized to other disease states and immunological phenotypes. Compared with the approximately 700-donor mean, donors in an Asian-associated ancestry cluster had fewer N-insertions in productive TCRs, according to a later genetic analysis. The only immune exposure information available for the cohort was CMV serostatus. A further reported finding was that TCR beta sequences accurately predicted the HLA-A and HLA-B alleles for most subjects in the first cohort. Sequencing depth was assumed to be roughly uniform across donors in the presence/absence analyses, though that assumption may not hold. Across donors, most TCR sequences were observed very rarely, whereas some public TCRs were present in many individuals. Only TCR beta chains were sequenced in this cohort, and the absence of alpha or paired-chain data limited detectable features. Correlated functional status among segregating V segments might reflect linkage disequilibrium, but an unknown experimental factor could not be ruled out.

The cohort was made up of hundreds of healthy bone marrow donors. At the time of sampling, every cohort member was nominally healthy, though immune exposures that went unrecorded were likely present. The donor was CMV seronegative and was included in the group of around 320 seronegative cohort members. A peripheral blood sample was provided by each donor, and peripheral blood mononuclear cells were used for TCR beta sequencing. Genomic DNA was extracted from the blood cell samples with the Qiagen DNeasy Blood Extraction Kit. The source is a man aged 18 to 29 in good health and CMV-seronegative. In this chain, TRBV6-5 is recombined with TRBJ1-2, with a weak D call of TRBD1 (5 bases match). Sequencing was performed on PBMCs. For the CDR3, the sequence is CASSRTPNYGYTF. The DNA reads TGTGCCAGCAGTCGGACACCGAACTATGGCTACACCTTC.